Each of the 4 T cell receptor beta chains below was sequenced from the same sample in a study of blood T cell repertoires in COVID-19. Using immunoSEQ multiplex PCR, the repertoire was profiled, and TCRdb retains in-frame clones only, with some absent. The profile shows tens of thousands of clones, about four fifths of them singletons. What was sequenced was peripheral blood. All receptors derive from a man older than 75 with COVID-19, enrolled during active disease.

The chain links TRBV5-1 to TRBJ2-3; no clear D gene. Germline CDR1 reads SGHRS; CDR2 reads YFSETQ. The CDR3 sequence is 15 residues long. V lost 0 bases to trimming and J lost 3 bases, with 11 bases between them. In DNA, the CDR3 is TGCGCCAGCAGCTTGGAACAGTTACGGACAGATACGCAGTATTTT. The encoded protein is CASSLEQLRTDTQYF.

This clone was found a few times. The chain carries TRBV4-2 and TRBJ2-7, with a tentative D call TRBD1 (5 bases). The CDR3 is made up of 14 amino acids. V lost 0 bases and J 2 bases, leaving 8 bases between the germline ends. Germline CDR1 is LGHNA and CDR2 is YNFKEQ. The CDR3 DNA reads as TGTGCCAGCAGCCAAGATCCAGGGACCTACGAGCAGTACTTC. Translating it yields CASSQDPGTYEQYF.

The CDR3 DNA reads as TGTGCCAGTAGAAAGACAGGGGGAAGCAATCAGCCCCAGCATTTT. Translated: CASRKTGGSNQPQHF. The chain carries TRBV19 and TRBJ1-5; 9 bases line up with TRBD1. J lost 1 base, V lost 6 bases, and 4 bases had no gene match. CDR3 length: 15 residues. Germline V gives CDR1 LNHDA, CDR2 SQIVND (reference sequence).

The gene calls are TRBV19 and TRBJ2-1, with TRBD1 matching 10 bases. Germline values: CDR1 LNHDA, CDR2 SQIVND (reference sequence). With V trimmed by 7 bases and J by 9 bases, 9 bases remained unmatched. The CDR3 spans 14 residues. The CDR3 coding sequence is TGTGCCAGTATTTCGGGACAGGGGTTCGGTGAGCAGTTCTTC. Its translation: CASISGQGFGEQFF.